This record covers a single T cell receptor (beta chain). This clone was observed a handful of times. It has no known antigen specificity. No much larger clone exists at a distance of one base, and base qualities are not known. This entry is derived from a study of blood T cell repertoires in COVID-19 (dated by TCRdb to 2020 to 2021). Background on the whole study: The collaborator samples originated in the United States, Italy and Spain and spanned the acute and convalescent phases of COVID-19. The material from the prospective study consisted of cDNA or gDNA derived from T cells, B-cell-depleted T cells, or PBMCs. Subjects who had been exposed to COVID-19, were actively infected with it, or had recovered from it provided the deeply sampled blood TCRbeta repertoires that made up the dataset. A freely available public database, intended as a resource for researchers studying the immune response to SARS-CoV-2, is where the repertoires were released. Samples came from the ongoing ImmuneRACE study (first 160 participants) plus 1,254 subjects from 6 global collaborators. Nearly every sample came with metadata listing a de-identified subject ID, COVID-19 status, age in years and sex. Where available, HLA class I and class II types were obtained from metadata supplied by the sample provider rather than from assay-based typing.

Paper-wide results and their limitations: The quantity of clinical and demographic metadata differed by source and by participant and was supplied without curation.

TCRbeta CDR3 regions were amplified from genomic DNA using the immunoSEQ Assay, a bias-controlled multiplex PCR. The paper's processing steps were these. The number of nucleated cells in each sample was estimated from the amplification of reference gene primers within the assay. To quantify the absolute abundance of each unique TCRbeta CDR3 rearrangement, sequence reads were collapsed and filtered. For each sample, productive Simpson clonality was calculated as the square root of Simpson's diversity index over productive rearrangements. TCRdb retrieved this table from immuneACCESS and kept in-frame rearrangements only. Not all clones are present; in checked studies, unresolved V genes account for under half, and no reason is known for the remainder. Clonal size and the V and J genes are those of that table, whereas D and trimming came from the DNA. The sample profile shows about 250,000 clones; about 80% of them were found once. Clones ranked in the top ten supply roughly 10% of the sample.

The V and J ends are trimmed by 7 bases and 0 bases, leaving 14 bases between them. The germline V gene gives CDR1 as SGHRS and CDR2 as YFSETQ. The CDR3, from cysteine to phenylalanine, totals 15 residues. Only the CDR3 part of the read is kept: 45 bases, read in frame from the first base. Whole blood was collected in K2EDTA tubes by collaborating institutions according to the institutions' own protocols. For TCRbeta analysis, collaborators shipped samples as frozen whole blood, isolated PBMCs, or DNA extracted from either of those sample types. The clonotype originates from an elderly man with acute or convalescent COVID-19. The sample comprised peripheral blood. The V gene is TRBV5-1 and the J gene is TRBJ1-3; TRBD1 is perhaps the D gene, given 6 matching bases. CDR3 protein: CASAKTGLSGNTIYF. The nucleotide sequence is TGCGCCAGCGCAAAGACAGGCCTCTCTGGAAACACCATATATTTT.